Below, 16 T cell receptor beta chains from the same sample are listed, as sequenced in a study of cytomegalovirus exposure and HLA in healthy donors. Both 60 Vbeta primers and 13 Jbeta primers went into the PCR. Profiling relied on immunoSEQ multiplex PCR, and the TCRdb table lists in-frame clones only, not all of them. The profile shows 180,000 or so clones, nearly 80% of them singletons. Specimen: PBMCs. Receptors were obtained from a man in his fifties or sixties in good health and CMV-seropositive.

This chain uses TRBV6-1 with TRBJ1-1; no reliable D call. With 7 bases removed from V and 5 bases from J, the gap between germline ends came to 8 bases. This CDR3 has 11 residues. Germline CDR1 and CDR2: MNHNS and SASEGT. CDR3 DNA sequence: TGTGCCAGCATTACGGGGACTGAAGCTTTCTTT. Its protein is CASITGTEAFF.

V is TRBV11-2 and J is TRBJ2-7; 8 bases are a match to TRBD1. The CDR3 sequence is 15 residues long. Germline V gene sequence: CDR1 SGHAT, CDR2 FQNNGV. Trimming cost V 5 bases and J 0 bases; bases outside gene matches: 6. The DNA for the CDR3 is TGTGCCAGCAGCCCCGGACAGGGTCGCTCCTACGAGCAGTACTTC. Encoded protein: CASSPGQGRSYEQYF.

The DNA of the CDR3 is TGTGCCAGCTCACCGGGGGCGGGTTCACCCCTCCACTTT. Translation: CASSPGAGSPLHF. The chain carries TRBV18 and TRBJ1-6, with a tentative D call TRBD1 (6 bases). Germline V CDR1 and CDR2: KGHSH, LQKENI. CDR3 size: 13 residues. Trimming shortened V by 3 bases and J by 9 bases, and 9 bases separated the two germline ends.

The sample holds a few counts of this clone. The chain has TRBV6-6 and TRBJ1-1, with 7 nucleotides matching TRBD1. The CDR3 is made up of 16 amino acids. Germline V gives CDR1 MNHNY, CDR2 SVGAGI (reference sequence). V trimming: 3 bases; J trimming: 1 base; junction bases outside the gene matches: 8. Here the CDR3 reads CASSYPRQGSNTEAFF. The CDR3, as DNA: TGTGCCAGCAGTTATCCCAGACAGGGCTCGAACACTGAAGCTTTCTTT.

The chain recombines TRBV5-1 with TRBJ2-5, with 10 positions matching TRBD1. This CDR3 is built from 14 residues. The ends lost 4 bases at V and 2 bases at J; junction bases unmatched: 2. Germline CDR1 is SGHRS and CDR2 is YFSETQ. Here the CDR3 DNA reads TGCGCCAGCAGCCGGACAGGGGGTCAAGAGACCCAGTACTTC. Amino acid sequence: CASSRTGGQETQYF.

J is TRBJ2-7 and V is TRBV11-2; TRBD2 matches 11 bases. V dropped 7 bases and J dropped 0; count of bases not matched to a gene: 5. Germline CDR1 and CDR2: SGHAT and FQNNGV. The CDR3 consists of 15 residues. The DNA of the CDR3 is TGTGCCAGCATCCCCGGGACTAGCGGCTCCTACGAGCAGTACGTC. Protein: CASIPGTSGSYEQYV.

CDR3 sequence: CASSLQGEAFF. CDR3 DNA sequence: TGCGCCAGCAGCCTACAGGGGGAAGCTTTCTTT. This rearrangement joins TRBV4-1 to TRBJ1-1; 7 positions match TRBD1. Per germline, CDR1 MGHRA and CDR2 YSYEKL. Trimming removed 4 bases from V and 8 bases from J; junction bases left unmatched: 1. This CDR3 is built from 11 residues.

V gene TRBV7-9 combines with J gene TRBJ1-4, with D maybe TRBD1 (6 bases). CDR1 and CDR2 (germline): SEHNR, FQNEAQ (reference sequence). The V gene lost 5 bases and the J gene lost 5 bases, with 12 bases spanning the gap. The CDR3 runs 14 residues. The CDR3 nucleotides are TGTGCCAGCAGCGTTGGACAGTTAAATGAAAAACTGTTTTTT. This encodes CASSVGQLNEKLFF.

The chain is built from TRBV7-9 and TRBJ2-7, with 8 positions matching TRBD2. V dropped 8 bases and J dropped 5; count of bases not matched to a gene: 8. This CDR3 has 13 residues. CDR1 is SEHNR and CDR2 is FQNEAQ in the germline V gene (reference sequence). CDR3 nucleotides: TGTGCCAGCCGATCCGGGACTAGTAACGAGCAGTACTTC. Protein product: CASRSGTSNEQYF.

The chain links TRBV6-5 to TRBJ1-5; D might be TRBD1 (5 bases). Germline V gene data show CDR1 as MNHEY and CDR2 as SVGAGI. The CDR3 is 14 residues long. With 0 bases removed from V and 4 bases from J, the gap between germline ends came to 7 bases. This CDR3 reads CASSYSQGNQPQHF. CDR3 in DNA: TGTGCCAGCAGTTACTCGCAGGGAAATCAGCCCCAGCATTTT.

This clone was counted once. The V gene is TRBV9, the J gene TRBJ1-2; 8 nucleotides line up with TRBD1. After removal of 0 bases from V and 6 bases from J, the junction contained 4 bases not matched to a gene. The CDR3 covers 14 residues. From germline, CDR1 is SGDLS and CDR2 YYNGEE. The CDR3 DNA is TGTGCCAGCAGCGTAGGTCCAGGGGGCGATGGCTACACCTTC. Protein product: CASSVGPGGDGYTF.

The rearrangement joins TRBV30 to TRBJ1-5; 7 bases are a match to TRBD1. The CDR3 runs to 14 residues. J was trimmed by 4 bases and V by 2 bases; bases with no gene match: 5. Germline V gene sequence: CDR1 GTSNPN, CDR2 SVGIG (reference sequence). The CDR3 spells CAWSTGTVNQPQHF. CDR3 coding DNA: TGTGCCTGGAGTACGGGGACAGTTAATCAGCCCCAGCATTTT.

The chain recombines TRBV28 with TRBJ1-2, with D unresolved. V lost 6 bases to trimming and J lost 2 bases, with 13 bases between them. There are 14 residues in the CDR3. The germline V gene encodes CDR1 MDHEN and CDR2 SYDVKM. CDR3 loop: CASRLAGKNYGYTF. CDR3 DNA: TGTGCCAGCAGGCTAGCGGGAAAAAACTATGGCTACACCTTC.

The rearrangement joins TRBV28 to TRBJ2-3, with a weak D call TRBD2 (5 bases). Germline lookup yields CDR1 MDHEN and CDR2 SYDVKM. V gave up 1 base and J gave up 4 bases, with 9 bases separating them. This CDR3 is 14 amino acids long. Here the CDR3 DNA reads TGTGCCAGCAGTTTATATCGAGGGTCAGATACGCAGTATTTT. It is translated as CASSLYRGSDTQYF.

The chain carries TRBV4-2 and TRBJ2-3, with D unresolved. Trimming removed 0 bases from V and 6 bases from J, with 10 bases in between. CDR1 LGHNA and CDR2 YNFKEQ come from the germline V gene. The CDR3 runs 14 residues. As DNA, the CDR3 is TGTGCCAGCAGCCAAGAACTCCTAGGCGATACGCAGTATTTT. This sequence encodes CASSQELLGDTQYF.

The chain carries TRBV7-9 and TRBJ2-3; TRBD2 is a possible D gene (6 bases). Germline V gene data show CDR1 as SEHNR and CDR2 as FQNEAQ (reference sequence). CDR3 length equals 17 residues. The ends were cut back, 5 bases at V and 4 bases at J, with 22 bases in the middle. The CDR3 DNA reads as TGTGCCAGCAGCCGGACTTCTAGCGCCAATTGGGCAGATACGCAGTATTTT. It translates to CASSRTSSANWADTQYF.